This T cell receptor beta chain comes out of a study of cytomegalovirus exposure and HLA in healthy donors. Turning to the study itself: The 120 or so validation repertoires were produced on the same platform as the 550 to 700 repertoires of the first cohort. This was reported in a later analysis.

General observations from the study: Subsequent analysis revealed that first-cohort TCR clusters tended to co-occur in the roughly 120 validation repertoires. Cytomegalovirus association was listed for around 180 TCR beta chains.

Per the germline V gene, CDR1 is SEHNR and CDR2 is FQNEAQ (reference sequence). This CDR3 is built from 14 residues. The germline V and J ends were trimmed by 2 bases and 5 bases, with 12 bases remaining between them. Turning to this clone: What it binds is not known.

Produced via immunoSEQ multiplex PCR; TCRdb's table is partial and in-frame only. The sample carries approximately 190,000 clones, approximately 82% recorded once. This TCR derives from a woman in her twenties or thirties in good health and CMV-seropositive. The source material was PBMCs. The V and J genes are TRBV7-9 and TRBJ1-1; maybe TRBD1 (5 bases). CDR3 sequence reads: CASSLPGGGTEAFF. CDR3 nucleotide sequence: TGTGCCAGCAGCTTACCCGGGGGGGGAACTGAAGCTTTCTTT. Drawing the rest from reference TRBV7-9 and TRBJ1-1, the complete variable domain is DTGVSQNPRHKITKRGQNVTFRCDPISEHNRLYWYRQTLGQGPEFLTYFQNEAQLEKSRLLSDRFSAERPKGSFSTLEIQRTEQGDSAMYLCASSLPGGGTEAFFGQGTRLTVV.